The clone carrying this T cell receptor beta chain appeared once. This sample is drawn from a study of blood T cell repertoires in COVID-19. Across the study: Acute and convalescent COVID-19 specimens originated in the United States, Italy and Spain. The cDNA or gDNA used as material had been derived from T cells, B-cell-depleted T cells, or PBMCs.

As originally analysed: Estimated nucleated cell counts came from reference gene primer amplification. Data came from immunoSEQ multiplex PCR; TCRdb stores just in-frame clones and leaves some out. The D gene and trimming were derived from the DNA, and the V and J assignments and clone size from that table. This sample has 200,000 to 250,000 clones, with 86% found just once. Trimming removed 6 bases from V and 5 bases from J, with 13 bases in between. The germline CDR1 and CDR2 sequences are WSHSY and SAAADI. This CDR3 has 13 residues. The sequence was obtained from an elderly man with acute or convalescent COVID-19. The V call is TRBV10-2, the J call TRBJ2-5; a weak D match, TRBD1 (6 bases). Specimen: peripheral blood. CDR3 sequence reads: CASRKTGGETQYF. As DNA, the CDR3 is TGCGCCAGCAGGAAGACAGGCGGGGAGACCCAGTACTTC.